The T cell receptor (beta chain) described here comes from a study of T-cell memory formation after mild COVID-19. A 5'RACE reaction primed in the constant segment made cDNA libraries of TCR alpha and TCR beta, and these carried sample barcodes and UMIs. TCRdb reanalysed the 5' RACE reads using MiXCR and keeps one entry per CDR3 protein. Here the sample spans a few hundred thousand distinct CDR3 sequences, roughly 21% being singletons. With regard to this clonotype: As yet, its antigen is unknown.

Notes on the study in general: Mostly located in CM and EM were contracting CD4+ clones, with contracting CD8+ clones located in EMRA.

This CDR3 contains 13 residues. CDR1 and CDR2 from the germline V gene are DFQATT and SNEGSKA (reference sequence). Trimming removed 7 bases from V and 2 bases from J; junction bases left unmatched: 7. The genes are TRBV20-1 and TRBJ1-2; 7 nucleotides align to TRBD1. This TCR was recovered from an adult woman who had mild COVID-19 (a few samples of this study predate the infection). Cell type and time point are not known. The sequenced material came from PBMCs or a T cell subset sorted from them (not recorded which). The CDR3 reads CSVLTGENYGYTF. For the CDR3, the DNA is TGCAGTGTCCTTACAGGGGAAAACTATGGCTACACCTTC.